A single sample is the source of the 11 T cell receptor beta chains below, sequenced in a study of OX40 agonist ivuxolimab in advanced cancers. Libraries were constructed by the immunoSEQ multiplex PCR assay. The table comes from immuneACCESS by way of TCRdb, which keeps in-frame sequences with V and J called. Part of the clones is missing from these tables; in studies checked, under half for an unresolved V gene and the rest for unknown reasons. The sample contains roughly 100,000 clones, roughly 80% of them found a single time. The ten top clones hold under 6.5% of the sample. This sample comprised CD4+ or CD8+ T cells sorted from blood, obtained in a trial of the OX40 agonist ivuxolimab. These receptors originate from an adult with an advanced solid tumor such as melanoma, head and neck, liver or kidney cancer.

V gene TRBV29-1 combines with J gene TRBJ2-5; 11 bases are shared with TRBD2. Trimming cost V 6 bases and J 9 bases; bases outside gene matches: 6. Germline CDR1 SQVTM, CDR2 ANQGSEA. The CDR3 totals 12 residues. The CDR3 DNA reads as TGCAGCGTGACTAGCGGGGTTGCGTCCCAGTACTTC. As protein: CSVTSGVASQYF. Full variable domain (missing parts from reference TRBV29-1 and TRBJ2-5): SAVISQKPSRDICQRGTSLTIQCQVDSQVTMMFWYRQQPGQSLTLIATANQGSEATYESGFVIDKFPISRPNLTFSTLTVSNMSPEDSSIYLCSVTSGVASQYFGPGTRLLVL.

The rearrangement uses TRBV6-9 and TRBJ2-7, with D possibly being TRBD2 (6 bases). Germline CDR1 and CDR2: MNHGY and SVAAGI. This CDR3 has 15 residues. V lost 4 bases, J lost 0 bases, and 13 bases lay in between. CDR3 sequence reads: CASSSLEGGSYEQYF. CDR3 in DNA: TGTGCCAGCAGTTCTCTGGAGGGAGGCTCCTACGAGCAGTACTTC.

This sequence joins TRBV2 and TRBJ2-7; D is undetermined. Germline V gene data show CDR1 as SNHLY and CDR2 as FYNNEI. The CDR3 extends over 13 amino acids. V was shortened by 5 bases and J by 3 bases, with 11 bases between the two germline ends. The CDR3 protein is CASSWTISYEQYF. The CDR3 DNA reads as TGTGCCAGCAGTTGGACCATAAGCTACGAGCAGTACTTC.

The chain combines TRBV21-1 with TRBJ1-3. TRBV21-1 is reported as a pseudogene. This CDR3 comprises 18 residues. The DNA of the CDR3 is TGTGCCAGCAGCAAAGAAAGGTCTACTTTGTTATCTGGAAACACCATATATTTT. It translates to CASSKERSTLLSGNTIYF.

This chain uses TRBV5-6 with TRBJ2-1; 10 bases line up with TRBD2. V lost 3 bases to trimming and J lost 7 bases; unmatched junction nucleotides: 10. This CDR3 has 16 amino acids. Germline V CDR1 and CDR2: SGHDT, YYEEEE. CDR3 in amino acids: CASSWELAGPGNEQFF. DNA of the CDR3: TGTGCCAGCAGCTGGGAACTAGCGGGGCCTGGAAATGAGCAGTTCTTC. Variable domain in full (rest from reference TRBV5-6 and TRBJ2-1): DAGVTQSPTHLIKTRGQQVTLRCSPKSGHDTVSWYQQALGQGPQFIFQYYEEEERQRGNFPDRFSGHQFPNYSSELNVNALLLGDSALYLCASSWELAGPGNEQFFGPGTRLTVL.

This chain links TRBV19 with TRBJ1-5, with 7 bases identical to TRBD1. The CDR3 extends over 14 amino acids. Germline V gives CDR1 LNHDA, CDR2 SQIVND (reference sequence). The J segment lost 7 bases and the V segment lost 5 bases, leaving 8 bases of the junction unmatched. In DNA, the CDR3 is TGTGCCAGTAGTCCCACAGGGGAGGGGCAGCCCCAGCATTTT. It encodes CASSPTGEGQPQHF.

The chain combines TRBV7-8 with TRBJ2-1, with 12 nucleotides matching TRBD1. Germline CDR1 and CDR2: SGHVS and FQNEAQ. This CDR3 has 15 amino acids. The trim removed 3 bases at V and 6 bases at J, leaving 3 bases unmatched. The CDR3 region has the DNA TGTGCCAGCAGCTTTGGGACAGGGGGCTTCAATGAGCAGTTCTTC. This sequence encodes CASSFGTGGFNEQFF. The full variable domain, with the rest looked up from reference TRBV7-8 and TRBJ2-1, is GAGVSQSPRYKVAKRGQDVALRCDPISGHVSLFWYQQALGQGPEFLTYFQNEAQLDKSGLPSDRFFAERPEGSVSTLKIQRTQQEDSAVYLCASSFGTGGFNEQFFGPGTRLTVL.

The V gene is TRBV18, the J gene TRBJ1-3; tentative D call: TRBD1 (6 bases). Per germline, CDR1 KGHSH and CDR2 LQKENI. The CDR3 is 19 residues long. V shed 0 bases and J shed 0 bases, with 18 bases lying between them. CDR3 loop: CASSPPTRDKEVSGNTIYF. DNA of the CDR3: TGTGCCAGCTCACCACCCACCAGGGACAAAGAAGTCTCTGGAAACACCATATATTTT.

The gene calls are TRBV2 and TRBJ2-7, with D perhaps TRBD2 (5 bases). This CDR3 region has 14 residues. Germline CDR1 reads SNHLY; CDR2 reads FYNNEI. Between the trimmed V and J ends, which lost 1 base and 2 bases, there was a span of 9 bases. The CDR3: CASSEVAGAYEQYF. The DNA of the CDR3 is TGTGCCAGCAGTGAAGTGGCGGGTGCCTACGAGCAGTACTTC.

This clone was seen just once. The rearrangement joins TRBV9 to TRBJ1-3, with D hard to call. Germline V gene lookup returns CDR1 SGDLS and CDR2 YYNGEE. The ends were cut back, 4 bases at V and 0 bases at J, with 14 bases in the middle. The CDR3 extends over 16 amino acids. CDR3 sequence: CASSSDSGDSGNTIYF. The DNA for the CDR3 is TGTGCCAGCAGCTCTGACTCTGGGGACTCTGGAAACACCATATATTTT.

The chain carries TRBV2 and TRBJ1-1; D is ambiguous. CDR1 is SNHLY and CDR2 is FYNNEI in the germline V gene. V lost 8 bases, J lost 0 bases, and 10 bases lay in between. This CDR3 contains 13 residues. This chain's CDR3 is CASEPTMNTEAFF. In nucleotides, the CDR3 is TGTGCCAGCGAACCAACTATGAACACTGAAGCTTTCTTT.